The sample holds a few counts of the clone carrying this T cell receptor (beta chain). This sample is drawn from a study of T-cell memory formation after mild COVID-19. The CDR3 runs 19 residues. Germline V lookup: CDR1 LGHNA, CDR2 YNFKEQ. The V and J ends lost 0 bases and 2 bases respectively, with 22 bases between them. MiXCR, applied by TCRdb to the 5' RACE reads, yields one record per CDR3 protein. There are some 120,000 distinct CDR3 sequences in the sample; approximately 17% occur only once, and approximately 5% lies in the top ten. Sequencing input: PBMCs or a T cell subset sorted from them (not recorded which). This clonotype was sampled from a man younger than 35 who had mild COVID-19 (a few samples of this study predate the infection). Cell type and time point are not known. The chain combines TRBV4-2 with TRBJ2-5; D possibly corresponds to TRBD1 (6 bases). The CDR3 DNA reads TGTGCCAGCAGCCAAGATCAAAGGATGGGAACAGGGAAACAAGAGACCCAGTACTTC. It specifies CASSQDQRMGTGKQETQYF.